This T cell receptor beta chain originates from a study of blood T cell repertoires in COVID-19. For the study at large: Acute-phase and convalescent COVID-19 samples originated in the United States, Italy and Spain. Sources were T cells, B-cell-depleted T cells, or PBMCs; the material itself was cDNA or gDNA.

V lost 1 base to trimming and J lost 0 bases, with 7 bases between them. The CDR3 loop spans 15 amino acids. CDR1 MDHEN and CDR2 SYDVKM come from the germline V gene. This clone was found many times. As originally analysed: Amplification with reference gene primers provided the estimates of nucleated cell counts. Profiling relied on immunoSEQ multiplex PCR, and the TCRdb table lists in-frame clones only, not all of them. Clonal size and the V and J genes are those of that table, whereas D and trimming came from the DNA. Among fewer than 100,000 clones listed, approximately 72% were seen once. The specimen sequenced was peripheral blood. The source is a man aged 70-80 years with acute or convalescent COVID-19. The rearrangement links TRBV28 to TRBJ1-5; no reliable D call. CDR3 amino acids: CASSLYGDSNQPQHF. The CDR3 nucleotides are TGTGCCAGCAGTTTATACGGTGATAGCAATCAGCCCCAGCATTTT.